The 2 T cell receptor beta chains given below trace back to one sample, sequenced in a study of a mutant IDH1 vaccine in newly diagnosed glioma. Here immunoSEQ multiplex PCR was the method, and the copy in TCRdb shows in-frame clones only, minus some. Among about 44,000 clones listed, under 90% were seen once. Indicated time point: week 35, safety follow-up. Doses comprised 300 ug of mutant IDH1 20-mer peptide each, plus topical imiquimod. For these receptors, no antigen is known. Material: PBMCs, obtained from a glioma patient whose treatment included an IDH1 peptide vaccine. The receptor source for this set is a middle-aged woman with glioma. Some clones in this sample may be carry-over from other donors' samples.

By sample share, this clone is medium-sized (0.01 to 0.1%). The CDR3 DNA reads TGCGCCAGCAGCGTTAGACTCGGGATGAACACTGAAGCTTTCTTT. As protein: CASSVRLGMNTEAFF. This chain uses TRBV5-1 with TRBJ1-1, with D unclear. This CDR3 has 15 amino acids. In germline, CDR1 is SGHRS, CDR2 YFSETQ. V gave up 4 bases and J gave up 0 bases, with 13 bases separating them.

The rearrangement uses TRBV19 and TRBJ1-3; D remains ambiguous. The CDR3 loop spans 16 amino acids. Per germline, CDR1 LNHDA and CDR2 SQIVND (reference sequence). The V gene lost 0 bases and the J gene lost 0 bases, with 9 bases spanning the gap. CDR3 coding DNA: TGTGCCAGTAGTATAGATGACGCGGGCTCTGGAAACACCATATATTTT. It specifies CASSIDDAGSGNTIYF.